The 21 T cell receptor beta chains listed next were all sequenced from one sample in a study of chemoradiotherapy in HPV16-positive cancers. Clones were sequenced by immunoSEQ multiplex PCR, and TCRdb holds only the in-frame ones, with some missing. The repertoire holds tens of thousands of clones, about 92% seen once, with 2.5% to 4% in the top ten. Specimen: blood, collected from a patient who underwent chemoradiotherapy. The receptors were sampled from a human donor with HPV-associated anogenital cancer.

The gene calls are TRBV7-9 and TRBJ1-1; 7 bases match TRBD1. Germline CDR1 is SEHNR and CDR2 is FQNEAQ (reference sequence). J lost 5 bases, V lost 4 bases, and 7 bases had no gene match. The CDR3 has 14 residues. Here the CDR3 reads CASSSQGGGTEAFF. CDR3 nucleotide sequence: TGTGCCAGCAGCTCCCAGGGGGGTGGGACTGAAGCTTTCTTT.

This chain links TRBV4-3 with TRBJ1-1; D gene unclear. CDR3 length equals 13 residues. V lost 0 bases to trimming and J lost 5 bases, with 7 bases between them. Germline-derived CDR1 and CDR2 are LGHNA and YSLEER. CDR3 nucleotide sequence: TGCGCCAGCAGCCAAGATAGCCTTACTGAAGCTTTCTTT. The encoded protein is CASSQDSLTEAFF.

The chain uses TRBV7-8 and TRBJ2-7, with TRBD1 matching 11 bases. V trimming: 5 bases; J trimming: 12 bases; junction bases outside the gene matches: 6. Germline loops: CDR1 SGHVS, CDR2 FQNEAQ. The CDR3 covers 12 residues. The CDR3: CASSPGQGAMYF. CDR3 nucleotides: TGTGCCAGCAGCCCCGGACAGGGGGCAATGTACTTC.

V is TRBV30 and J is TRBJ2-3; the D gene is possibly TRBD2 (6 bases). The V and J ends lost 2 bases and 4 bases respectively, with 16 bases between them. Per germline, CDR1 GTSNPN and CDR2 SVGIG (reference sequence). This CDR3 is 15 amino acids long. The CDR3 DNA follows: TGTGCCTGGAGTACGGAGGGGCTTCGAGCAGATACGCAGTATTTT. It translates to CAWSTEGLRADTQYF.

The V and J genes are TRBV7-2 and TRBJ2-3, with a possible D match to TRBD2 (6 bases). This CDR3 is built from 15 residues. Germline V lookup: CDR1 SGHTA, CDR2 FQGNSA. The V end lost 1 base, the J end lost 1 base, and 9 bases lay between the germline ends. CDR3 sequence (DNA): TGTGCCAGCAGCTTAGATAGCGGAGGCACAGATACGCAGTATTTT. Translated: CASSLDSGGTDTQYF.

The chain couples TRBV7-9 to TRBJ2-7, with D uncertain. The CDR3 extends over 11 amino acids. CDR1 and CDR2 from the germline V gene are SEHNR and FQNEAQ (reference sequence). V gave up 3 bases and J gave up 1 base, with 1 base separating them. In DNA form, the CDR3 reads TGTGCCAGCAGCTTGTCCTACGAGCAGTACTTC. Translating it yields CASSLSYEQYF.

This clone was seen only once. The chain couples TRBV10-2 to TRBJ2-3; no definite D call. V dropped 3 bases and J dropped 9 bases, with 13 bases sitting between them. Germline CDR1 WSHSY, CDR2 SAAADI. The CDR3 sequence is 13 residues long. The CDR3 DNA sequence: TGCGCCAGCAGTGACGCCCTTGCAGTCACGCAGTATTTT. It is translated as CASSDALAVTQYF.

The J gene is TRBJ2-7, the V gene TRBV6-5; D is possibly TRBD1 (6 bases). Germline V gene data show CDR1 as MNHEY and CDR2 as SVGAGI. This CDR3 contains 14 residues. Trimming shortened V by 3 bases and J by 2 bases, and 11 bases separated the two germline ends. This CDR3 is CASSYKGETYEQYF. Written as DNA, the CDR3 is TGTGCCAGCAGTTATAAGGGGGAAACCTACGAGCAGTACTTC.

V is TRBV30 and J is TRBJ2-6; no definite D call. This CDR3 is built from 15 residues. V was clipped by 0 bases and J by 0 bases, with 6 bases between them. Germline assignment: CDR1 GTSNPN and CDR2 SVGIG (reference sequence). The CDR3 DNA follows: TGTGCCTGGAGTGTACCGGGCTCTGGGGCCAACGTCCTGACTTTC. It specifies CAWSVPGSGANVLTF.

This chain connects TRBV6-5 to TRBJ2-3, with D unresolved. V lost 5 bases, J lost 7 bases, and 10 bases lay in between. CDR1 is MNHEY, CDR2 SVGAGI, per germline. The CDR3 sequence is 12 residues long. CDR3 amino acids: CASSPAQNTQYF. DNA of the CDR3: TGTGCCAGCAGTCCCGCCCAGAATACGCAGTATTTT.

This sequence joins TRBV10-3 and TRBJ2-7; 9 bases match TRBD2. The CDR3 contains 16 residues. CDR1 ENHRY and CDR2 SYGVKD come from the germline V gene. Trimming at V came to 8 bases and at J to 3 bases, leaving 14 bases not matched to a gene. The CDR3 region has the DNA TGTGCCATCCCCGAGGTTGGCGGGAGGGGTAACTACGAGCAGTACTTC. Its protein is CAIPEVGGRGNYEQYF.

The genes are TRBV6-1 and TRBJ2-1; 9 bases fit TRBD2. Germline V gives CDR1 MNHNS, CDR2 SASEGT. CDR3 length: 14 residues. V lost 7 bases and J lost 2; bases outside the gene matches: 3. CDR3 bases: TGTGCCAGCATACTAGCGGGTGCCTACAATGAGCAGTTCTTC. Amino acid sequence: CASILAGAYNEQFF.

In its sample, this clone was seen a few times. The chain employs TRBV2 and TRBJ2-1; weak D call: TRBD1 (5 bases). Trimming left V 7 bases short and J 4 bases short, with 14 bases between. This CDR3 is 14 amino acids long. Germline lookup yields CDR1 SNHLY and CDR2 FYNNEI. The CDR3 loop is CASKRGPPYNEQFF. The CDR3 bases are TGTGCCAGCAAAAGGGGCCCCCCATACAATGAGCAGTTCTTC.

The chain joins TRBV30 to TRBJ1-1, with a tentative D call TRBD1 (5 bases). The V gene lost 1 base and the J gene lost 4 bases, with 7 bases spanning the gap. Germline V gene lookup returns CDR1 GTSNPN and CDR2 SVGIG (reference sequence). The CDR3 length is 12 residues. The CDR3: CAWSAGGTEAFF. DNA of the CDR3: TGTGCCTGGAGTGCGGGGGGCACTGAAGCTTTCTTT.

The V gene is TRBV19, the J gene TRBJ1-2, with 11 bases that match TRBD1. CDR1 is LNHDA, CDR2 SQIVND, per germline (reference sequence). This CDR3 comprises 16 residues. The V segment lost 8 bases and the J segment 0 bases; nucleotides outside the gene matches: 8. Here the CDR3 reads CASGQGASLSNYGYTF. In nucleotides, the CDR3 is TGTGCCAGTGGACAGGGGGCATCTCTTTCTAACTATGGCTACACCTTC.

The chain is built from TRBV7-9 and TRBJ2-1, with TRBD2 matching 8 bases. Per the germline V gene, CDR1 is SEHNR and CDR2 is FQNEAQ (reference sequence). Losses at the gene ends were 5 bases for V and 8 bases for J; bases not matched to a gene: 11. The CDR3 spans 15 residues. For the CDR3, the DNA is TGTGCCAGCAGCACTCAGAGCGGGAGTCTCGATGAGCAGTTCTTC. It codes for CASSTQSGSLDEQFF.

The table lists this clone with a count of one. The chain links TRBV5-6 to TRBJ2-5; tentative D call: TRBD1 (5 bases). The germline V gene encodes CDR1 SGHDT and CDR2 YYEEEE. V was pared by 4 bases and J by 4 bases, with 11 bases between. The CDR3 has 13 residues. In DNA, the CDR3 is TGTGCCAGCAGCGTGGCAGGGTTAGAGACCCAGTACTTC. It encodes CASSVAGLETQYF.

This clone turned up a few times. J is TRBJ2-5 and V is TRBV29-1; D may be TRBD1 (6 bases). The CDR3 is made up of 12 amino acids. The V and J ends lost 2 bases and 3 bases respectively, with 7 bases between them. Germline lookup yields CDR1 SQVTM and CDR2 ANQGSEA. Here the CDR3 DNA reads TGCAGCGTTGAAAACAGGGAAGAGACCCAGTACTTC. As protein: CSVENREETQYF.

Relative to its sample, this clone is medium-sized (0.01 to 0.1%). V is TRBV12-5 and J is TRBJ1-6, with TRBD1 matching over 8 bases. The CDR3 sequence is 15 residues long. CDR1 is LGHNT, CDR2 FRNRAP, per germline. Trimming took 4 bases from V and 14 from J; bases not matched to a gene: 13. CDR3 DNA sequence: TGTGCTAGTGGTTGGATTGGACAGGGATCCTTCACCCTCCACTTT. It codes for CASGWIGQGSFTLHF.

The rearrangement uses TRBV5-1 and TRBJ1-4, with no clear D. V shed 0 bases and J shed 8 bases, with 11 bases lying between them. The CDR3 spans 14 residues. The germline gives CDR1 SGHRS, CDR2 YFSETQ. CDR3 in DNA: TGCGCCAGCAGCTTGGACGGGTTACGGGAAAAACTGTTTTTT. Its translation is CASSLDGLREKLFF. Variable domain in full (rest from reference TRBV5-1 and TRBJ1-4): KAGVTQTPRYLIKTRGQQVTLSCSPISGHRSVSWYQQTPGQGLQFLFEYFSETQRNKGNFPGRFSGRQFSNSRSEMNVSTLELGDSALYLCASSLDGLREKLFFGSGTQLSVL.

The table lists this clone with a count of one. The chain couples TRBV5-1 to TRBJ1-4; no firm D call. The CDR3 is 15 residues long. Trimming shortened V by 4 bases and J by 0 bases, and 10 bases separated the two germline ends. Looked up from germline, CDR1 is SGHRS and CDR2 is YFSETQ. The CDR3 is CASSPDGATNEKLFF. The CDR3 DNA sequence: TGCGCCAGCAGCCCCGACGGCGCAACTAATGAAAAACTGTTTTTT.